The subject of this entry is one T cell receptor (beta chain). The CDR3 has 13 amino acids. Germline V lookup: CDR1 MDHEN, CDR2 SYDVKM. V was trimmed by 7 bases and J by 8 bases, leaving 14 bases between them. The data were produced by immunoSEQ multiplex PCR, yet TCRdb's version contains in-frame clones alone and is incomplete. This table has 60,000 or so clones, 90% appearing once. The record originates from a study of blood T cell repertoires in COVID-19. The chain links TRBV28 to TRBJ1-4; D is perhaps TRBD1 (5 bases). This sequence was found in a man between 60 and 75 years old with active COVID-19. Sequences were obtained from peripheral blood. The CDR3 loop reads CASISGIREKLFF. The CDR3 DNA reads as TGTGCCAGCATATCAGGGATCCGAGAAAAACTGTTTTTT.